This T cell receptor (beta chain) emerged from a study of blood T cell repertoires in COVID-19. Study-level background: Spain, Italy and the United States supplied samples that represented acute and convalescent COVID-19.

Participant ages covered about 18 to 95 years across 20 to 30 US areas. Clones were read by immunoSEQ multiplex PCR, and TCRdb kept only the in-frame ones, dropping some. In the table there are about 320,000 clones, around 86% of which are singletons. The ends lost 0 bases at V and 8 bases at J; junction bases unmatched: 11. There are 17 residues in the CDR3. CDR1 is KGHDR, CDR2 SFDVKD, per germline. The chain employs TRBV24-1 and TRBJ2-1, with TRBD2 identical over 8 bases. Sequenced material: PBMCs or T cells enriched from blood (not recorded which). This receptor was identified in a man in his sixties who had recovered from COVID-19. The chain's CDR3 is CATSDLSSGTSLDEQFF. Written as DNA, the CDR3 is TGTGCCACCAGTGATTTGTCGTCCGGGACTAGTTTGGATGAGCAGTTCTTC.